The 18 T cell receptor beta chains presented below share a single source sample, sequenced in a study of blood T cell repertoires in COVID-19. Clones were read by immunoSEQ multiplex PCR, and TCRdb kept only the in-frame ones, dropping some. Counted here are 62,000 or so clones, approximately 78% occurring once; the ten biggest clones make up about 3.8%. Sequencing was carried out using PBMCs or T cells enriched from blood (not recorded which). The origin of the receptors is a woman between 40 and 50 years old with acute COVID-19.

This rearrangement joins TRBV24-1 to TRBJ2-5; 11 nucleotides line up with TRBD1. In germline, CDR1 is KGHDR, CDR2 SFDVKD. V trimming: 5 bases; J trimming: 3 bases; junction bases outside the gene matches: 1. The CDR3 contains 14 residues. The CDR3 coding sequence is TGTGCCACCAGTGGGACAGGGGGCGAAGAGACCCAGTACTTC. Amino acids: CATSGTGGEETQYF.

The chain links TRBV28 to TRBJ1-4, with D maybe TRBD1 (5 bases). The V end was cut by 8 bases, the J end by 0 bases, with 10 bases between. The germline CDR1 and CDR2 sequences are MDHEN and SYDVKM. This CDR3 has 14 residues. Here the CDR3 reads CASGAGATNEKLFF. As DNA, the CDR3 is TGTGCCAGCGGGGCGGGGGCAACTAATGAAAAACTGTTTTTT.

The V and J genes are TRBV7-6 and TRBJ2-7; possibly TRBD2 for D (5 bases). V was shortened by 10 bases and J by 3 bases, with 22 bases between the two germline ends. The germline gives CDR1 SGHVS, CDR2 FNYEAQ. The CDR3 length is 15 residues. The CDR3 DNA reads as TGTGCCACCTCGCCGTATAGTCGGGGTAGCTACGAGCAGTACTTC. This encodes CATSPYSRGSYEQYF.

The V and J genes are TRBV29-1 and TRBJ1-2; 9 bases agree with TRBD1. V shed 4 bases and J 6 bases; nucleotides not matched to a gene: 9. This CDR3 is 14 amino acids long. CDR1 and CDR2 (germline): SQVTM, ANQGSEA. CDR3 sequence (DNA): TGCAGCGTTGGGGGGGGACAGGGTGGTCATGGCTACACCTTC. Encoded protein: CSVGGGQGGHGYTF.

The genes are TRBV30 and TRBJ2-5; D perhaps matches TRBD1 (5 bases). Germline V gene lookup returns CDR1 GTSNPN and CDR2 SVGIG (reference sequence). CDR3 length: 14 residues. V was shortened by 0 bases and J by 0 bases, with 8 bases between the two germline ends. The CDR3 reads CAWSVWGYQETQYF. CDR3 sequence (DNA): TGTGCCTGGAGTGTCTGGGGCTACCAAGAGACCCAGTACTTC.

Only one count was recorded for this clone. This sequence joins TRBV4-2 and TRBJ2-1; the match to TRBD2 covers 11 bases. This CDR3 is 15 amino acids long. Germline loops: CDR1 LGHNA, CDR2 YNFKEQ. Germline trimming cut 5 bases from V and 7 bases from J; bases unmatched to any gene: 7. CDR3 in DNA: TGTGCCAGCAGCTGGGGACTAGCGGAGTCTAATGAGCAGTTCTTC. Protein: CASSWGLAESNEQFF.

A few counts support this clone. The chain has TRBV7-9 and TRBJ2-7; possible D gene TRBD1, 5 bases. Germline V gives CDR1 SEHNR, CDR2 FQNEAQ (reference sequence). The CDR3 spans 13 residues. Trimming took off 5 bases at V and 3 bases at J, with 11 bases between the two ends. The CDR3, as DNA: TGTGCCAGCAGCCATCAGGGTGACTACGAGCAGTACTTC. This codes for CASSHQGDYEQYF.

This sequence joins TRBV5-1 and TRBJ2-1, with TRBD2 identical over 13 bases. The V segment lost 5 bases and the J segment 8 bases; nucleotides outside the gene matches: 7. Germline assignment: CDR1 SGHRS and CDR2 YFSETQ. The CDR3 runs to 15 residues. In DNA form, the CDR3 reads TGCGCCAGCAGTACCGGGACTAGCGGGGTGGATGAGCAGTTCTTC. This encodes CASSTGTSGVDEQFF.

The chain is built from TRBV11-1 and TRBJ1-1; the D is unclear. From germline, CDR1 is SGHAT and CDR2 FQDESV (reference sequence). Trimming took 4 bases from V and 4 from J, leaving 16 bases between them. The CDR3 extends over 15 amino acids. The CDR3 DNA reads TGTGCCAGCAGCTCACAGCTTGCAGGAGGCACTGAAGCTTTCTTT. Amino acids: CASSSQLAGGTEAFF.

The V and J genes are TRBV29-1 and TRBJ1-2; the D gene is possibly TRBD1 (5 bases). Germline values: CDR1 SQVTM, CDR2 ANQGSEA. Trimming stripped 2 bases from V and 4 bases from J, with 17 bases between. This CDR3 spans 15 amino acids. The CDR3 DNA reads TGCAGCGTTGAACGGTCAGGGAGGACGGGCTATGGCTACACCTTC. The encoded protein is CSVERSGRTGYGYTF.

This chain connects TRBV28 to TRBJ1-3; 8 bases are shared with TRBD1. J was trimmed by 4 bases and V by 8 bases; bases with no gene match: 10. CDR1 and CDR2 from the germline V gene are MDHEN and SYDVKM. The length of the CDR3 is 15 residues. The CDR3 DNA sequence: TGTGCCAGCTGTAAAAGGACAGGGTACGGAAACACCATATATTTT. This translates into CASCKRTGYGNTIYF.

The chain recombines TRBV29-1 with TRBJ1-4; 10 bases map to TRBD1. V gave up 5 bases and J gave up 11 bases; unmatched junction bases: 5. CDR3 length: 12 amino acids. Germline V gene data show CDR1 as SQVTM and CDR2 as ANQGSEA. The CDR3 protein is CSVRDRGEKLFF. The CDR3 region has the DNA TGCAGCGTTCGGGACAGGGGAGAGAAACTGTTTTTT. Variable domain in full (rest from reference TRBV29-1 and TRBJ1-4): SAVISQKPSRDICQRGTSLTIQCQVDSQVTMMFWYRQQPGQSLTLIATANQGSEATYESGFVIDKFPISRPNLTFSTLTVSNMSPEDSSIYLCSVRDRGEKLFFGSGTQLSVL.

The chain joins TRBV10-1 to TRBJ2-3; D unclear. Deletions cut 3 bases from V and 2 bases from J, with 12 bases between. The CDR3 is 15 amino acids. From germline, CDR1 is WNHNN and CDR2 SYGVQD (reference sequence). The chain's CDR3 is CASSDLQEITDTQYF. The CDR3 nucleotides are TGCGCCAGCAGTGACTTACAAGAAATCACAGATACGCAGTATTTT.

Remarks on this clone: A junction end diverges from the germline sequence, so it may reflect a read error. This chain links TRBV19 with TRBJ1-2, with a weak D call TRBD1 (6 bases). Germline values: CDR1 LNHDA, CDR2 SQIVND (reference sequence). The CDR3 covers 11 residues. This CDR3 is CASSILGARIF. The DNA of the CDR3 is TGTGCCAGTAGTATATTGGGGGCCCGGATCTTC.

The chain uses TRBV11-1 and TRBJ1-1, with D possibly TRBD1 on 5 matching bases. V lost 0 bases, J lost 1 base, and 12 bases lay in between. The length of the CDR3 is 16 residues. CDR1 is SGHAT and CDR2 is FQDESV in the germline V gene (reference sequence). The CDR3 DNA is TGTGCCAGCAGCTTAGCAACAGGAACGACGAACACTGAAGCTTTCTTT. Amino acids: CASSLATGTTNTEAFF.

This chain links TRBV19 with TRBJ1-4, with D perhaps matching TRBD1 (6 bases). The germline V gene encodes CDR1 LNHDA and CDR2 SQIVND (reference sequence). The CDR3 runs 18 residues. With 3 bases removed from V and 3 bases from J, the gap between germline ends came to 20 bases. DNA of the CDR3: TGTGCCAGTAGTATCTCGAGTGTGGGGGCTTCGGCTAATGAAAAACTGTTTTTT. Translated, it gives CASSISSVGASANEKLFF.

The gene calls are TRBV28 and TRBJ1-4, with TRBD1 matching over 10 bases. The CDR3 contains 14 residues. Germline CDR1 and CDR2: MDHEN and SYDVKM. J lost 0 bases, V lost 10 bases, and 2 bases had no gene match. The DNA of the CDR3 is TGTGCCACAGGGACAGGGGCAACTAATGAAAAACTGTTTTTT. Amino acid sequence: CATGTGATNEKLFF.

J is TRBJ1-3 and V is TRBV10-3, with 9 nucleotides matching TRBD1. This CDR3 has 20 residues. Trimming cost V 3 bases and J 2 bases; bases outside gene matches: 17. Germline V gene lookup returns CDR1 ENHRY and CDR2 SYGVKD. In DNA, the CDR3 is TGTGCCATCAGTGACCCAAGTCCCGGGACAGGGAGAAGCGCTGGAAACACCATATATTTT. Translating it yields CAISDPSPGTGRSAGNTIYF.